The 16 T cell receptor beta chains listed next were all sequenced from one sample in a study of shared clonotypes between healthy human individuals. Generated by immunoSEQ multiplex PCR, the TCRdb table keeps only in-frame clones and is missing some. This table holds under 1,900,000 clones, less than 99% found once. Input material: naive CD4+ T cells sorted from blood. Subset noted: CD45RA+ positively selected. The receptor set was obtained from a man under 40 in good health.

CDR3 sequence reads: CASRARGEAGELFF. The CDR3 DNA sequence: TGTGCCAGCCGGGCGAGGGGGGAGGCCGGGGAGCTGTTTTTT. This chain joins TRBV6-5 and TRBJ2-2; D assignment may be TRBD1 or TRBD2 (6 bases each). Trimming took off 8 bases at V and 6 bases at J, with 16 bases between the two ends. In germline, CDR1 is MNHEY, CDR2 SVGAGI. The CDR3 has 14 residues.

The rearrangement uses TRBV15 and TRBJ1-5, with D unclear. This CDR3 comprises 12 residues. Germline loops: CDR1 LNHNV, CDR2 YYDKDF (reference sequence). Trimming took off 8 bases at V and 1 base at J, with 6 bases between the two ends. The CDR3 sequence: CATQVSNQPQHF. The CDR3 DNA sequence: TGTGCCACCCAGGTAAGCAATCAGCCCCAGCATTTT.

This chain joins TRBV7-9 and TRBJ2-1, with D tentatively TRBD1 or TRBD2 (7 bases each). There are 12 residues in the CDR3. CDR1 and CDR2 (germline): SEHNR, FQNEAQ (reference sequence). Trimming took 5 bases from V and 15 from J, leaving 17 bases between them. CDR3 DNA sequence: TGTGCCAGCAGCCGGACTAGGGACAGATCGTTCTTC. As protein: CASSRTRDRSFF.

Worth noting for this clone: Distinct nucleotide sequences in the sample also encode this CDR3. V is TRBV18 and J is TRBJ2-7; D is unclear. The CDR3 totals 14 residues. V was cut by 0 bases and J by 4 bases, with 10 bases left in between. CDR1 is KGHSH and CDR2 is LQKENI in the germline V gene. CDR3 sequence: CASSPPSIPYEQYF. CDR3 sequence (DNA): TGTGCCAGCTCACCACCGTCGATCCCATACGAGCAGTACTTC.

The chain is built from TRBV9 and TRBJ1-1; no clear D gene. CDR1 and CDR2 from the germline V gene are SGDLS and YYNGEE. Trimming removed 0 bases from V and 0 bases from J, with 9 bases in between. The CDR3 runs to 15 residues. The CDR3 DNA reads TGTGCCAGCAGCGTAGAGCCAGAAATGAACACTGAAGCTTTCTTT. It encodes CASSVEPEMNTEAFF.

The chain couples TRBV9 to TRBJ2-1, with TRBD1 matching over 7 bases. CDR3 size: 13 residues. Germline V gene data show CDR1 as SGDLS and CDR2 as YYNGEE. V was pared by 4 bases and J by 13 bases, with 11 bases of the junction left unmatched. The CDR3 here is CASSLGQSGVQFF. CDR3 in DNA: TGTGCCAGCAGCCTGGGACAGTCTGGGGTCCAGTTCTTC.

This sequence joins TRBV11-2 and TRBJ2-7, with 11 positions matching TRBD1. The CDR3 totals 15 residues. Unmatched junction bases numbered 6, after V lost 3 bases and J lost 5 bases. Germline CDR1 SGHAT, CDR2 FQNNGV. CDR3 in DNA: TGTGCCAGCAGCTTGGGGGACAGGGGGTACCACGAGCAGTACTTC. Its translation: CASSLGDRGYHEQYF.

V is TRBV7-2 and J is TRBJ2-1; no clear D gene. The V and J ends lost 3 bases and 3 bases respectively, with 12 bases between them. CDR3 length: 15 residues. CDR1 SGHTA and CDR2 FQGNSA come from the germline V gene. Written as DNA, the CDR3 is TGTGCCAGCAGCTTGCAGAAAACCTTCTACAATGAGCAGTTCTTC. Protein product: CASSLQKTFYNEQFF.

CDR3 sequence: CASRSLGLAGGFEQFF. In DNA, the CDR3 is TGTGCCAGCAGGAGCCTCGGACTAGCGGGAGGTTTTGAGCAGTTCTTC. The chain links TRBV28 to TRBJ2-1; 14 nucleotides line up with TRBD2. The CDR3 is made up of 16 amino acids. CDR1 MDHEN and CDR2 SYDVKM come from the germline V gene. V shed 6 bases, J shed 9 bases, and the junction held 10 bases outside the gene matches.

V usage is TRBV5-1 and J usage is TRBJ2-2; D might be TRBD1 (7 bases). Between the trimmed V and J ends, which lost 0 bases and 5 bases, there was a span of 14 bases. This CDR3 has 16 residues. Per the germline V gene, CDR1 is SGHRS and CDR2 is YFSETQ. CDR3 region: CASSLATQGRTGELFF. In DNA, the CDR3 is TGCGCCAGCAGCTTGGCCACACAGGGGAGGACCGGGGAGCTGTTTTTT.

This chain connects TRBV25-1 to TRBJ2-3; D is undetermined. Trimming took 1 base from V and 5 from J, leaving 7 bases between them. Germline V gene sequence: CDR1 MGHDK, CDR2 SYGVNS. The CDR3 runs 13 residues. The CDR3 is CASSESGRDTQYF. Here the CDR3 DNA reads TGTGCCAGCAGTGAATCCGGGCGAGATACGCAGTATTTT.

The chain couples TRBV27 to TRBJ1-5, with D uncertain. CDR1 is MNHEY and CDR2 is SMNVEV in the germline V gene (reference sequence). Trimming took off 4 bases at V and 7 bases at J, with 14 bases between the two ends. The CDR3 contains 14 residues. DNA for the CDR3: TGTGCCAGCAGTTCCTCACCGTTGCGCCAGCCCCAGCATTTT. Protein product: CASSSSPLRQPQHF.

The chain carries TRBV11-2 and TRBJ1-5, with unresolved D. V was shortened by 0 bases and J by 7 bases, with 13 bases between the two germline ends. The germline V gene encodes CDR1 SGHAT and CDR2 FQNNGV. The CDR3 covers 15 residues. This CDR3 reads CASSLEGGRIQPQHF. The CDR3 DNA follows: TGTGCCAGCAGCTTAGAGGGTGGCCGGATCCAGCCCCAGCATTTT.

With regard to this clone: Other DNA sequences in this sample translate to the same CDR3. V gene TRBV19 combines with J gene TRBJ1-2; perhaps TRBD1 as D (5 bases). This CDR3 has 12 residues. Looked up from germline, CDR1 is LNHDA and CDR2 is SQIVND (reference sequence). V gave up 9 bases and J gave up 4 bases, with 12 bases separating them. CDR3 coding DNA: TGTGCCAGCTCCAGGGTAGGCTATGGCTACACCTTC. It translates to CASSRVGYGYTF.

In its sample, this clone was seen once. Other DNA sequences in the sample encode the same CDR3. The chain uses TRBV5-1 and TRBJ2-7; D is uncertain. The CDR3 runs 14 residues. V was trimmed by 0 bases and J by 0 bases, leaving 7 bases between them. Germline CDR1 reads SGHRS; CDR2 reads YFSETQ. The CDR3 region is CASSLEPSSYEQYF. In DNA form, the CDR3 reads TGCGCCAGCAGCTTGGAGCCTAGCTCCTACGAGCAGTACTTC.

Here the CDR3 DNA reads TGTGCCAGCAGCTTAATGGGAGCTAACTATGGCTACACCTTC. This sequence encodes CASSLMGANYGYTF. The gene calls are TRBV7-9 and TRBJ1-2, with D unclear. Germline CDR1 and CDR2: SEHNR and FQNEAQ (reference sequence). V lost 2 bases and J 0 bases, leaving 7 bases between the germline ends. The CDR3 is 14 amino acids.